These T cell receptor beta chains were read from a single sample in a study of regulatory T cells in long-lasting Graves disease. Using its own MiXCR run on the multiplex PCR reads, TCRdb lists one record per CDR3 protein. The table shows roughly 500,000 distinct CDR3 sequences, with about 20% occurring only once. The sample in question was peripheral blood mononuclear cells (PBMCs), obtained when the disease was refractory, from a patient treated with antithyroid drugs. Receptor source: a female donor with Graves disease. The CDR3 runs from the conserved cysteine through the conserved F or W.

CDR3 length	V gene	CDR3 protein
15	TRBV19	CASSIPGRLGTEAFF
15	TRBV28	CASREGGDGNQPQHF
15	TRBV7-2	CASSLARDLAYEQYF
18	TRBV3-2	CASSPHTRRDLPAETQYF
20	TRBV7-2	CASSLDRTSGRLVSTDTQYF
16	TRBV2	CASSEVGLTSIETQYF
16	TRBV12-3/TRBV12-4	CASTRGASGDTGELFF
15	TRBV7-2	CASSVVLQGVAEAFF
17	TRBV11-2	CASSLGPTGILDSPLHF
13	TRBV27	CASAFGQGAGYTF
13	TRBV20-1	CSADALGYTEAFF
14	TRBV28	CASSFRSSSYEQYF
14	TRBV10-3	CATKGQGNTGELFF
16	TRBV7-9	CVSSPPDRRNPETQYF
17	TRBV7-2	CASSPQGGGPPYNEQFF
11	TRBV27	CATELGTVTFF
13	TRBV12-3/TRBV12-4	CASSYSERTEAFF
14	TRBV4-1	CASSQGDGQETQYF
14	TRBV6-1	CASRVARNTGELFF
16	TRBV11-1	CASSLEQGAVGAEAFF
16	TRBV7-2	CASSSRLAGGYNEQFF
15	TRBV5-1	CASSLAGTENTEAFF
14	TRBV28	CASSSEGATGELFF
15	TRBV2	CASSENRGRVATQHF
14	TRBV2	CASMRARANTEAFF
11	TRBV6-1	CTSSNGQPQHF
17	TRBV5-4	CASSSGQGNYGANVLTF
17	TRBV7-2	CASSLALGRGIQETQYF
15	TRBV7-2	CASSLGRVLNQPQHF
14	TRBV11-2	CASSLVGREVEQYF
14	TRBV20-1	CSARQGMGDQPQHF
16	TRBV7-6	CASSLAGGTYSYEQYF
14	TRBV7-9	CASSSDGAQETQYF
14	TRBV6-2/TRBV6-3	CASSYRYRGYEQYF
13	TRBV2	CASSVGVTGELFF
15	TRBV5-4	CASSLERAMNTEAFF
13	TRBV30	CAWSRTENIEAFF
14	TRBV30	CASTLGAGNTEAFF
16	TRBV19	CASSLRRDTTNEKLFF
13	TRBV12-3/TRBV12-4	CASSLVFGNEQFF
14	TRBV11-2	CASSFGQITDTQYF
12	TRBV20-1	CSVTSSSGVPYF
14	TRBV29-1	CSVTGQVLQETQYF
14	TRBV7-2	CASTLRQAAGELFF
11	TRBV29-1	CSVEDGNTIYF
13	TRBV19	CASLDRAGGWGTF
14	TRBV2	CASSVTGGSQPQHF
15	TRBV5-4	CASSLDPGGGETQYF
13	TRBV7-9	CASSLLGETEAFF
17	TRBV28	CASSLADRRGDQETQYF
17	TRBV4-3	CASSQGTGGSTGYGYTF